These T cell receptor beta chains were read from a single sample in a study of spatial heterogeneity in lung cancer. TCRdb independently ran MiXCR on the 5' RACE reads; one entry per CDR3 protein. The sample holds roughly 70,000 distinct CDR3 sequences, less than 9.5% seen once. This specimen consisted of PBMCs, obtained at follow-up. These receptors came from a female donor with early-stage non-small cell lung cancer. Each CDR3 is given with its conserved first and last residue. A D gene is named only where the DNA matches it firmly. Clone size is given for some rows only: seen once, a few or many times, or a class if the clone is expanded.

v_call	clone_size	j_call	d_call	cdr3_nt	cdr3_aa
TRBV19	many	TRBJ1-2	.	TGTGCCAGCCAACTGGGACACACAGGGCGTTTCAACTATGGCTACACCTTC	CASQLGHTGRFNYGYTF
TRBV19	many	TRBJ2-4	TRBD2	TGTGCCAGTAGTATAGACGGGAGGTTGAACATTCAGTACTTC	CASSIDGRLNIQYF
TRBV18	few	TRBJ1-1	.	TGTGCCAGCTCACCGACACGAGAGTATGAAGCTTTCTTT	CASSPTREYEAFF
TRBV14	many	TRBJ2-1	.	TGTGCCAGCAGTCCGAACAGGGTGGGAGAGCAGTTCTTC	CASSPNRVGEQFF
TRBV11-2	many	TRBJ2-3	.	TGTGCCAGCAGCCTGAATGCAGGAGTGGGGTCCACAGATACGCAGTATTTT	CASSLNAGVGSTDTQYF
TRBV4-1	.	TRBJ2-1	.	TGCGCCAGCAGCCACCAATGGACAGATCACAATGAGCAGTTCTTC	CASSHQWTDHNEQFF
TRBV29-1	many	TRBJ2-3	TRBD1	TGCAGCGTTGAAGTGGACAGGGCGAGTGATACGCAGTATTTT	CSVEVDRASDTQYF
TRBV6-2/TRBV6-3	few	TRBJ2-1	.	TGTGCCAGCAGTTCCTTTTCCTACAATGAGCAGTTCTTC	CASSSFSYNEQFF
TRBV5-1	many	TRBJ1-6	.	TGCGCCAGCAGCTTGTTTAGTGGCCCCCTCCACTTT	CASSLFSGPLHF
TRBV5-1	few	TRBJ2-7	.	TGCGCCAGCAGCTTGGGCAGGGCCTACGAGCAGTACTTC	CASSLGRAYEQYF
TRBV20-1	many	TRBJ2-7	TRBD1	TGCAGTGCTGCCGGGACAGGGGGTTTCGACGAGCAGTACTTC	CSAAGTGGFDEQYF
TRBV30	many	TRBJ1-2	.	TGTGCCTGGACGGCAGGGGAGTACGGCTACACCTTC	CAWTAGEYGYTF
TRBV5-1	many	TRBJ1-1	.	TGCGCCAGCAGCTTGGCCGAAGAAGCTTTCTTT	CASSLAEEAFF
TRBV25-1	.	TRBJ1-2	TRBD1	TGTGCCAGCAGTGAATCAACAGGGGATGGCTACACCTTC	CASSESTGDGYTF
TRBV20-1	.	TRBJ2-7	.	TGCAGTGCTAGAACGGCCAGCGGGTGGTACGAGCAGTACTTC	CSARTASGWYEQYF
TRBV7-8	many	TRBJ2-1	.	TGTGCCAGCAGCTACCGAGTTGGTTCTGAGCAGTTCTTC	CASSYRVGSEQFF
TRBV28	many	TRBJ1-1	.	TGTGCCAGCAGTTTAGGACAGAGAAACACTGAAGCTTTCTTT	CASSLGQRNTEAFF
TRBV29-1	many	TRBJ2-7	.	TGCAGCGTTGCGTGGGGGTACGAGCAGTACTTC	CSVAWGYEQYF
TRBV29-1	many	TRBJ1-4	.	TGCAGCGTGGGTTGGGTGCCTGGCGAAAAACTGTTTTTT	CSVGWVPGEKLFF
TRBV4-1	many	TRBJ2-1	TRBD2	TGCGCCAGCAGCCAAGTTTACCTAGCGGGAGGGCCACGGGTCAATGAGCAGTTCTTC	CASSQVYLAGGPRVNEQFF
TRBV7-8	many	TRBJ2-5	.	TGTGCCAGCAGCTCGAAACGTTTTAGGGAGACCCAGTACTTC	CASSSKRFRETQYF
TRBV27	few	TRBJ1-2	TRBD1	TGTGCCAGCAGATCCGGACAGGCGGCGGCTGGCTACACCTTC	CASRSGQAAAGYTF
TRBV20-1	many	TRBJ2-1	TRBD1	TGCAGTGCTAGCCCATTCGACAGGGGCCTCTCCTACAATGAGCAGTTCTTC	CSASPFDRGLSYNEQFF
TRBV3-1	.	TRBJ2-1	.	TGTGCCAGCAGCCAAGATGGACTACGTGAGCAGTTCTTC	CASSQDGLREQFF
TRBV14	many	TRBJ2-4	TRBD2	TGTGCCAGCAGCCCGGGACTAGCGGGATCTCTAGCCAAAAACATTCAGTACTTC	CASSPGLAGSLAKNIQYF
TRBV2	few	TRBJ2-2	.	TGTGCCAGCTATAGCAGGGTATTAAGGAACACCGGGGAGCTGTTTTTT	CASYSRVLRNTGELFF
TRBV9	.	TRBJ2-3	.	TGTGCCAGCAGCGTCGGAATACAGGAATTGGATACGCAGTATTTT	CASSVGIQELDTQYF
TRBV27	.	TRBJ2-5	TRBD2	TGTGCCAGCAGGCCTAGCGGGAGTGAAGAGACCCAGTACTTC	CASRPSGSEETQYF
TRBV6-2/TRBV6-3	few	TRBJ1-5	TRBD1	TGTGCCAGCAGCCACCCGGGACAGGGGTTCGGCCAGCCCCAGCATTTT	CASSHPGQGFGQPQHF
TRBV12-3/TRBV12-4	many	TRBJ2-3	.	TGTGCCAGCAGTTTTCATGGGGGAGAAAAGGGCACAGATACGCAGTATTTT	CASSFHGGEKGTDTQYF
TRBV6-5	many	TRBJ2-5	.	TGTGCCAGCAGCCAGACAGCCGTCCTGACCCAGTACTTC	CASSQTAVLTQYF
TRBV3-1	many	TRBJ2-2	.	TGTGCCAGCAGCCAAGGGAGTAACACCGGGGAGCTGTTTTTT	CASSQGSNTGELFF
TRBV3-1	.	TRBJ2-7	TRBD2	TGTGCCAGCAGCCACAGGCGGGGGGGCGAGCAGTACTTC	CASSHRRGGEQYF
TRBV11-3	few	TRBJ2-6	TRBD1	TGTGCCAGCAGCTCCAGACAGGGGTCTGGGGCCAACGTCCTGACTTTC	CASSSRQGSGANVLTF
TRBV5-1	.	TRBJ1-4	.	TGCGCCAGCCGCGCACAGGGTATGGGGGAAAAACTGTTTTTT	CASRAQGMGEKLFF
TRBV5-4	few	TRBJ2-1	.	TGTGCCAGCAGCTTGAAACGATCCGGGACCAGCGTCTACAATGAGCAGTTCTTC	CASSLKRSGTSVYNEQFF